The source of this T cell receptor (beta chain) is a study of cytomegalovirus exposure and HLA in healthy donors. On the study more broadly: Genetic ancestry analysis placed around four fifths of the 300 to 400 donors that were genotyped in the Caucasian-associated cluster.

V shed 0 bases and J 3 bases; nucleotides not matched to a gene: 3. The CDR3 is made up of 15 amino acids. In germline, CDR1 is SGHRS, CDR2 YFSETQ. Researchers ran the PCR with 60 Vbeta and 13 Jbeta primers. Profiling relied on immunoSEQ multiplex PCR, and the TCRdb table lists in-frame clones only, not all of them. The sample yields a few hundred thousand clones, 70% to 80% seen once. Material: PBMCs. The chain has TRBV5-1 and TRBJ2-3; 8 bases match TRBD1. This sequence originates from a girl aged 2 to 10 in good health and CMV-seronegative. The chain's CDR3 is CASSLGQGFTDTQYF. DNA of the CDR3: TGCGCCAGCAGCTTGGGACAGGGGTTTACAGATACGCAGTATTTT. Full variable domain (missing parts from reference TRBV5-1 and TRBJ2-3): KAGVTQTPRYLIKTRGQQVTLSCSPISGHRSVSWYQQTPGQGLQFLFEYFSETQRNKGNFPGRFSGRQFSNSRSEMNVSTLELGDSALYLCASSLGQGFTDTQYFGPGTRLTVL.